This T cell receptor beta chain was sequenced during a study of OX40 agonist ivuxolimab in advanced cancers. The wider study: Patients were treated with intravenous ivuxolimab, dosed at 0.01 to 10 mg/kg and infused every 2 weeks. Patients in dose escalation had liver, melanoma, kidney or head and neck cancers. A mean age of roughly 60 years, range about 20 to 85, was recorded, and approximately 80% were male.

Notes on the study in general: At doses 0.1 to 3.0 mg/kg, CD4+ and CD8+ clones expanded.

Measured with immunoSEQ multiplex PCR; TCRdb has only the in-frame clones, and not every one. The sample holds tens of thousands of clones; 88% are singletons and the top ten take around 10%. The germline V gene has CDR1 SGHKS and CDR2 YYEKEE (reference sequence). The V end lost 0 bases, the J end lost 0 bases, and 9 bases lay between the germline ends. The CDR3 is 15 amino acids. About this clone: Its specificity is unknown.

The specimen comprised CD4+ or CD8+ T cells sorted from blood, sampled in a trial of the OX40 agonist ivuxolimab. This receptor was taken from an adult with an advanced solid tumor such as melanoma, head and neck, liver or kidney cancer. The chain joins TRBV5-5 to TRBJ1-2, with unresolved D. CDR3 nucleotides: TGTGCCAGCAGCTTGGGGGCCAACTCTAACTATGGCTACACCTTC. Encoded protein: CASSLGANSNYGYTF.